The 24 T cell receptor beta chains below come from one sample, sequenced in a study of blood T cell repertoires in COVID-19. The repertoire was sequenced with immunoSEQ multiplex PCR; TCRdb's copy has only in-frame clones and lacks some. The data hold about 26,000 clones, with more than 65% observed a single time. Material for sequencing was peripheral blood. The receptors come from a man aged 45-65 years with active or convalescent COVID-19.

This rearrangement joins TRBV4-1 to TRBJ2-3; D gene unclear. This CDR3 is built from 12 residues. The germline gives CDR1 MGHRA, CDR2 YSYEKL. V was pared by 2 bases and J by 4 bases, with 4 bases between. The CDR3 region is CASSQIADTQYF. The CDR3 nucleotides are TGCGCCAGCAGCCAAATAGCAGATACGCAGTATTTT.

The V call is TRBV11-2, the J call TRBJ1-1; D unresolved. Germline CDR1 reads SGHAT; CDR2 reads FQNNGV. The CDR3 has 12 amino acids. The ends were cut back, 5 bases at V and 3 bases at J, with 7 bases in the middle. CDR3 bases: TGTGCCAGCAGCCCAAGCTACACTGAAGCTTTCTTT. Its translation is CASSPSYTEAFF.

The rearrangement joins TRBV28 to TRBJ1-2; the D gene is possibly TRBD1 (5 bases). V was cut by 10 bases and J by 9 bases, with 24 bases left in between. Looked up from germline, CDR1 is MDHEN and CDR2 is SYDVKM. The CDR3 extends over 14 amino acids. CDR3 region: CATLRRFSGGSYTF. Here the CDR3 DNA reads TGTGCCACCCTTCGGAGGTTCTCTGGGGGGAGCTACACCTTC.

V usage is TRBV27 and J usage is TRBJ2-5; possible D gene TRBD1, 5 bases. CDR1 and CDR2 (germline): MNHEY, SMNVEV (reference sequence). The CDR3 contains 13 residues. The V end was cut by 6 bases, the J end by 2 bases, with 10 bases between. The CDR3 bases are TGTGCCAGCAGCCTCAGGGTACAAGAGACCCAGTACTTC. It specifies CASSLRVQETQYF.

This sequence joins TRBV19 and TRBJ2-1; TRBD2 matches 13 bases. This CDR3 is 15 amino acids long. CDR1 and CDR2 from the germline V gene are LNHDA and SQIVND (reference sequence). V gave up 1 base and J gave up 6 bases; unmatched junction bases: 0. In nucleotides, the CDR3 is TGTGCCAGTAGTATAGGGACTAGCGGGAGCAATGAGCAGTTCTTC. It codes for CASSIGTSGSNEQFF.

V is TRBV5-4 and J is TRBJ1-4; D is possibly TRBD1 (6 bases). This CDR3 has 14 residues. Germline V gene sequence: CDR1 SGHNT, CDR2 YYREEE (reference sequence). The V and J ends lost 3 bases and 4 bases respectively, with 10 bases between them. The CDR3 loop is CASSSGTLNEKLFF. DNA of the CDR3: TGTGCCAGCAGCTCTGGGACACTTAATGAAAAACTGTTTTTT.

The chain carries TRBV11-2 and TRBJ2-1; D is possibly TRBD2 (5 bases). Germline CDR1 is SGHAT and CDR2 is FQNNGV. V was shortened by 5 bases and J by 0 bases, with 11 bases between the two germline ends. The CDR3 loop spans 15 amino acids. The CDR3 is CASSRVEDSYNEQFF. The CDR3 nucleotides are TGTGCCAGCAGCCGCGTGGAGGACTCCTACAATGAGCAGTTCTTC. The full variable domain, rest sourced from reference TRBV11-2 and TRBJ2-1, is EAGVAQSPRYKIIEKRQSVAFWCNPISGHATLYWYQQILGQGPKLLIQFQNNGVVDDSQLPKDRFSAERLKGVDSTLKIQPAKLEDSAVYLCASSRVEDSYNEQFFGPGTRLTVL.

The chain employs TRBV7-3 and TRBJ2-1, with D perhaps TRBD2 (5 bases). Trimming stripped 4 bases from V and 4 bases from J, with 14 bases between. The CDR3 is made up of 15 amino acids. CDR1 is SGHTA, CDR2 FQGTGA, per germline. The CDR3 is CASSSHPDLYNEQFF. DNA of the CDR3: TGTGCCAGCAGCTCCCACCCGGACTTGTACAATGAGCAGTTCTTC.

The chain has TRBV30 and TRBJ2-3; weak D call: TRBD1 (8 bases). The CDR3 is 15 residues long. The V gene lost 3 bases and the J gene lost 1 base, with 14 bases spanning the gap. CDR1 and CDR2 from the germline V gene are GTSNPN and SVGIG (reference sequence). The CDR3 DNA is TGTGCCTGGAGCCTAACAGGGGGGGGCACAGATACGCAGTATTTT. Protein: CAWSLTGGGTDTQYF.

The rearrangement joins TRBV2 to TRBJ2-3; 8 nucleotides agree with TRBD2. CDR1 is SNHLY and CDR2 is FYNNEI in the germline V gene. The CDR3 sequence is 13 residues long. The ends lost 7 bases at V and 7 bases at J; junction bases unmatched: 7. As DNA, the CDR3 is TGTGCCAGCACGCGGACTAGCAGACATACGCAGTATTTT. It translates to CASTRTSRHTQYF. The full variable domain, in which reference TRBV2 and TRBJ2-3 provide the parts outside the CDR3, is EPEVTQTPSHQVTQMGQEVILRCVPISNHLYFYWYRQILGQKVEFLVSFYNNEISEKSEIFDDQFSVERPDGSNFTLKIRSTKLEDSAMYFCASTRTSRHTQYFGPGTRLTVL.

The CDR3 DNA is TGTGCCAGCAGCTTGGGACAGGGTGGGAACTACGAGCAGTACTTC. It encodes CASSLGQGGNYEQYF. This chain uses TRBV13 with TRBJ2-7, with 9 bases fitting TRBD1. V trimming: 3 bases; J trimming: 3 bases; junction bases outside the gene matches: 6. Germline assignment: CDR1 PRHDT and CDR2 FYEKMQ (reference sequence). This CDR3 is built from 15 residues.

The gene calls are TRBV28 and TRBJ1-2; D may be TRBD1 (5 bases). This CDR3 region has 16 residues. Germline loops: CDR1 MDHEN, CDR2 SYDVKM. Trimming cost V 0 bases and J 1 base, with 12 bases left between them. The CDR3: CASSLWVGGGNYGYTF. The DNA for the CDR3 is TGTGCCAGCAGTTTATGGGTTGGGGGGGGTAACTATGGCTACACCTTC.

V and J are TRBV28 and TRBJ2-3; 7 bases fit TRBD2. J was trimmed by 2 bases and V by 2 bases; bases with no gene match: 4. Germline values: CDR1 MDHEN, CDR2 SYDVKM. This CDR3 is 15 amino acids long. Here the CDR3 DNA reads TGTGCCAGCAGTTTACGCGGGAGAGACACAGATACGCAGTATTTT. It yields the protein CASSLRGRDTDTQYF. The variable domain in full, completed from reference TRBV28 and TRBJ2-3, reads DVKVTQSSRYLVKRTGEKVFLECVQDMDHENMFWYRQDPGLGLRLIYFSYDVKMKEKGDIPEGYSVSREKKERFSLILESASTNQTSMYLCASSLRGRDTDTQYFGPGTRLTVL.

The V and J genes are TRBV7-8 and TRBJ1-2; D remains unclear. The CDR3 has 13 amino acids. V lost 0 bases to trimming and J lost 5 bases, with 7 bases between them. Germline loops: CDR1 SGHVS, CDR2 FQNEAQ. CDR3 sequence reads: CASSLAYGYGYTF. CDR3 nucleotides: TGTGCCAGCAGCTTAGCGTACGGGTATGGCTACACCTTC.

J is TRBJ2-3 and V is TRBV7-3; 9 bases map to TRBD2. The CDR3 is made up of 16 amino acids. CDR1 and CDR2 (germline): SGHTA, FQGTGA. The junction had 12 bases not matched to a gene; V was cut back by 5 bases and J by 6 bases. Here the CDR3 DNA reads TGTGCCAGCAGCACTACCGTGACTAGCGGTGGGGATACGCAGTATTTT. Encoded protein: CASSTTVTSGGDTQYF.

V usage is TRBV28 and J usage is TRBJ2-7; D remains unclear. With 2 bases removed from V and 3 bases from J, the gap between germline ends came to 5 bases. The CDR3 sequence is 12 residues long. In germline, CDR1 is MDHEN, CDR2 SYDVKM. The chain's CDR3 is CASSLAYYEQYF. In nucleotides, the CDR3 is TGTGCCAGCAGTTTAGCGTACTACGAGCAGTACTTC.

The chain uses TRBV6-5 and TRBJ2-3; perhaps TRBD2 as D (5 bases). Germline assignment: CDR1 MNHEY and CDR2 SVGAGI. V lost 5 bases to trimming and J lost 9 bases, with 12 bases between them. There are 12 residues in the CDR3. CDR3 region: CASSPSSGTQYF. For the CDR3, the DNA is TGTGCCAGCAGTCCTAGCAGTGGGACGCAGTATTTT.

V usage is TRBV9 and J usage is TRBJ2-2, with a weak D call TRBD2 (7 bases). This CDR3 is built from 16 residues. The germline V gene encodes CDR1 SGDLS and CDR2 YYNGEE. Trimming pared 0 bases from V and 3 bases from J, leaving 12 bases between. CDR3: CASSVVRGGHTGELFF. The CDR3 region has the DNA TGTGCCAGCAGCGTAGTCCGCGGGGGCCACACCGGGGAGCTGTTTTTT.

The chain has TRBV4-1 and TRBJ1-5; D gene ambiguous. The CDR3 runs to 15 residues. Germline CDR1 reads MGHRA; CDR2 reads YSYEKL. Between the trimmed V and J ends, which lost 0 bases and 9 bases, there was a span of 15 bases. In DNA, the CDR3 is TGCGCCAGCAGCCAAGAGTCGGGAGTTATCCGGCCCCAGCATTTT. Translated: CASSQESGVIRPQHF.

This chain uses TRBV6-5 with TRBJ2-3; the D gene is possibly TRBD2 (7 bases). The CDR3 covers 13 residues. Germline CDR1 MNHEY, CDR2 SVGAGI. Trimming stripped 7 bases from V and 3 bases from J, with 11 bases between. The CDR3 nucleotides read TGTGCCAGCAAGGGGGGAGGGACAGATACGCAGTATTTT. This encodes CASKGGGTDTQYF.

The chain has TRBV28 and TRBJ1-2; no firm D call. The CDR3 covers 14 residues. Trimming pared 2 bases from V and 5 bases from J, leaving 12 bases between. In germline, CDR1 is MDHEN, CDR2 SYDVKM. For the CDR3, the DNA is TGTGCCAGCAGTTTAGGCACAGAAACTTATGGCTACACCTTC. It is translated as CASSLGTETYGYTF.

This sequence joins TRBV5-5 and TRBJ2-7; 8 nucleotides match TRBD1. The trim removed 0 bases at V and 5 bases at J, leaving 4 bases unmatched. The CDR3 runs to 14 residues. Germline V CDR1 and CDR2: SGHKS, YYEKEE (reference sequence). DNA of the CDR3: TGTGCCAGCAGCTTGGCTCAGGGGGCTCACGAGCAGTACTTC. It codes for CASSLAQGAHEQYF.

The chain's CDR3 is CASSFGTSGIYEQYF. The DNA for the CDR3 is TGTGCCAGCAGCTTCGGGACTAGCGGAATCTACGAGCAGTACTTC. The gene calls are TRBV13 and TRBJ2-7, with 11 positions matching TRBD2. This CDR3 is 15 amino acids long. With 3 bases clipped from V and 3 bases from J, the junction kept 4 bases outside the gene matches. Germline V CDR1 and CDR2: PRHDT, FYEKMQ (reference sequence).

The rearrangement links TRBV11-3 to TRBJ2-2, with unresolved D. Germline V gene sequence: CDR1 SGHNT, CDR2 YENEEA. The V gene lost 4 bases and the J gene lost 4 bases, with 13 bases spanning the gap. The CDR3 is 15 amino acids. The CDR3 loop reads CASSYLVPVTGELFF. The CDR3 nucleotides read TGTGCCAGCAGCTACTTAGTTCCGGTCACCGGGGAGCTGTTTTTT.